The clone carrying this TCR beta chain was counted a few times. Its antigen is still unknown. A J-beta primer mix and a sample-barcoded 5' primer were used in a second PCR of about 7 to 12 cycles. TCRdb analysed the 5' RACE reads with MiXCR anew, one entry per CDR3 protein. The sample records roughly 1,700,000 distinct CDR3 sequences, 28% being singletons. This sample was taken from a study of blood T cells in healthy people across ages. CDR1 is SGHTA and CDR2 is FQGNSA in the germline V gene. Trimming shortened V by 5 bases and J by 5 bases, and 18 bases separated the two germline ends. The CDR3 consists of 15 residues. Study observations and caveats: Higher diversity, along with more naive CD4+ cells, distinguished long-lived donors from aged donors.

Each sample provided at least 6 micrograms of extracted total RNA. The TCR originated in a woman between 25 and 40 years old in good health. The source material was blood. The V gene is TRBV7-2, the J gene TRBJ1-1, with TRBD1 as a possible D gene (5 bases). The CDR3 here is CASSVGAIGETEAFF. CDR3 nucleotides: TGTGCCAGCAGCGTCGGGGCCATAGGGGAGACTGAAGCTTTCTTT.